This T cell receptor beta chain stems from a study of CD8 T cells in ankylosing spondylitis (dated by TCRdb to the late 2010s). Background on the whole study: The study profiled T cell receptor beta repertoires in healthy donors and ankylosing spondylitis patients to find disease-linked TCR variants. Samples of peripheral blood were taken, and for ankylosing spondylitis patients, synovial fluid was collected as well. The whole study cohort included over a hundred healthy donors and about two dozen ankylosing spondylitis patients.

Taken from the germline V gene (reference sequence), the CDR1 and CDR2 loops are DFQATT and SNEGSKA. V gives up 1 base and J gives up 7 bases, and the segment between their germline ends measures 13 bases. Taken from cysteine to phenylalanine, the CDR3 has 13 residues. Just CDR3 DNA is preserved here, 39 bases in frame from base 1. Summary of the overall study and its limitations: Blood from ankylosing spondylitis patients appeared to be characterized by a TCR beta motif composed of eight or nine highly homologous amino acid variants. According to the report, matched synovial fluid samples from ankylosing spondylitis patients were significantly enriched for the disease-linked clones. In peripheral blood, the disease-linked clones were found at relatively low frequencies and had a CD8+ phenotype. Some motif variants had previously been reported in the synovial fluid and blood of reactive arthritis patients, which suggests shared mechanisms of disease initiation.

There are many counts of this clonotype. No cognate antigen has been identified for it. No quality values exist for individual bases; no much larger clone is one base distant. The data were produced on an Illumina HiSeq 2500. Quantitative 5'-RACE with molecular barcodes was the method used to prepare the TCR beta libraries. As for the original processing: To identify disease-linked TCR variants, a new computational method was used, one built on a probabilistic model of VDJ rearrangement. Starting from the raw public reads, TCRdb applied fastp trimming at Q25, assembled clones with MiXCR and retained in-frame beta chains. Rows with a matching CDR3 protein are joined into one entry that keeps the most common DNA and genes. The V and J calls and clone size are TCRdb's, not the authors'. This sample is represented by some 240,000 distinct CDR3 sequences; over 8.5% of them were singletons. The ten most abundant clones make up under 7.5% of the sample.

The source of this sequence is a male donor with ankylosing spondylitis or in good health (not recorded which). The material sequenced was blood, either unsorted or a sorted T cell fraction (not recorded which). The rearranged segments are TRBV20-1 and TRBJ1-2, with TRBD1 perhaps the D gene, on 5 matching bases. The CDR3 region reads CSARVRTSAGYTF. The DNA reads TGCAGTGCTAGAGTCCGGACATCTGCTGGCTACACCTTC.